This T cell receptor (beta chain) was sequenced for a study of shared clonotypes between healthy human individuals (dated by TCRdb to between 2020 and 2021). At the level of the whole study: Three men and two women, aged 18 to 49 years, made up the cohort. The study deeply sequenced blood TCR repertoires of roughly five healthy adults to estimate repertoire size and the extent of clonotype sharing between individuals. Libraries were prepared and TCR repertoires were sequenced by different laboratories using diverse techniques, in order to increase sequencing depth and limit assay-specific biases. Each donor's leukapheresis produced roughly between about 0.9 and 9.5 billion PBMCs.

Using the deep immunoSEQ assay, TCR CDR3 regions were amplified from genomic DNA by multiplex PCR. For each cell subset, the extracted genomic DNA was distributed evenly across all wells of several immunoSEQ 96-well plates, and each plate served as one replicate. For unsorted PBMC, each replicate PCR was loaded with approximately 320 ng genomic DNA, equivalent to 25,000 to 35,000 T cell genomes. Unsorted PBMC genomic DNA was sequenced across ten immunoSEQ deep assay plates. Purified libraries were measured with a Qubit 3.0 fluorometer, size-checked on a Bioanalyzer 2100, and measured again with the KAPA Library Quantification kit. Each immunoSEQ 96-well plate was sequenced on its own single-read 150-cycle Illumina NextSeq 550 flow cell. The original methods were these. The immunoSEQ output contained only junctional sequences without quality scores, so filtering could not match that applied to full-length reads. Sequences were annotated with PyIR, a Python wrapper for IgBLAST v1.9, using IMGT germline references to assign V/J genes and CDR3. Reads were removed for weak V/J assignments (E-value above 1e-6), missing CDR3, stop codons, out-of-frame junctions, or ambiguous translated residues. V3J clonotypes were defined by identical inferred V gene, J gene, and CDR3 amino acid sequence. Percentage overlap between repertoires was computed as shared unique clonotypes divided by the size of the smaller repertoire. RTK rarefaction, the Chao1 estimator, and Recon v2.1 estimates of unobserved clonotypes were used to assess repertoire richness. What TCRdb holds here is the immuneACCESS table cut down to in-frame rearrangements. Part of the clones is not present; checked against another copy, under half of the missing clones reflect an unresolved V gene, and the others are unexplained. D and trimming were read from the DNA, whereas the V and J calls and clone size are those reported in that table. The sample records roughly 510,000 clones, about three quarters of which are singletons. About 12% of the sample is taken by the ten largest.

On this clone: It has no known antigen specificity. Base qualities were left out, and no much larger clone turns up one base away.

The CDR3 measures 14 amino acids from cysteine to phenylalanine. Kept here is only the CDR3 DNA, which spans 42 bases and is read in frame from base 1. CDR1 SGHKS and CDR2 YYEKEE were looked up in the germline V gene (reference sequence). V sheds 0 bases and J sheds 5 bases, leaving 9 bases between their ends. The donors were healthy, HIV-negative adults with no recently reported acute infections or vaccinations. Every donor was a Caucasian adult living in Nashville, Tennessee, USA. For unsorted samples, 75 million to 90 million PBMCs were counted, and genomic DNA was extracted using the QIAamp DNA Blood Mini kit. After blood collection by leukapheresis, PBMCs were isolated using Ficoll-Histopaque density gradient centrifugation and then cryopreserved in the vapor phase of liquid nitrogen. Overall study outcomes, separate from this receptor: Only blood was sampled, and tissue TCR repertoires likely differ from those in blood. Because the study included only a small number of donors, the genetic and exposure-history diversity represented was limited. Based on pairwise subsampling, the degree of clonotype sharing among donors was expected to be affected by sequencing depth.

The TCR comes from a woman aged 40-49 years in good health. Some clones in this sample may be carry-over from other donors' samples. The sample was PBMCs. The chain links TRBV5-5 with TRBJ1-5; the D gene is perhaps TRBD1, on 5 matching bases. DNA sequence: TGTGCCAGCAGCTTGGTTGCGGGGGATCAGCCCCAGCATTTT. The resulting protein is CASSLVAGDQPQHF.